The T cell receptor beta chain described here comes from a study of blood T cell repertoires in COVID-19. Looking at the study overall: Sites in the United States, Italy and Spain provided acute and convalescent COVID-19 samples. Sources were T cells, B-cell-depleted T cells, or PBMCs; the material itself was cDNA or gDNA.

This CDR3 is built from 18 residues. Deletions cut 4 bases from V and 0 bases from J, with 19 bases between. Germline assignment: CDR1 MNHNS and CDR2 SASEGT. Original processing methods: Reference gene primer amplification gave estimated nucleated cell counts. The protocol was immunoSEQ multiplex PCR, while the TCRdb copy is restricted to in-frame clones and leaves out a portion. D and trimming come from the DNA, and the V and J calls and clone size come from that table. The table has about 300,000 clones, more than 75% seen once. The origin of this receptor is a man aged 65 to 85 with acute or convalescent COVID-19. The sample comprised peripheral blood. V is TRBV6-1 and J is TRBJ2-1; tentatively, D is TRBD2 (5 bases). The CDR3 nucleotides read TGTGCCAGCAGTGGGATTAGTATGTACCGGGACTCCTACAATGAGCAGTTCTTC. Protein: CASSGISMYRDSYNEQFF.